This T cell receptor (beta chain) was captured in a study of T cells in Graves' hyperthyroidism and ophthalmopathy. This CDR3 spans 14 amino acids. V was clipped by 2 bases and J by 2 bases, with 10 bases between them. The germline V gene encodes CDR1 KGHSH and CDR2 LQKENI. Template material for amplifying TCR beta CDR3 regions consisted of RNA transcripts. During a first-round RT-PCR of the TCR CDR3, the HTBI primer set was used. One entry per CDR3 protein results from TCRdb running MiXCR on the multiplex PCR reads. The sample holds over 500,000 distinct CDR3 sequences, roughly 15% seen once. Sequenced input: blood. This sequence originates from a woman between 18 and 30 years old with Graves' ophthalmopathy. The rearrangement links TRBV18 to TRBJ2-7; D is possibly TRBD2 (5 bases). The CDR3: CASSPGGSAYEQYF. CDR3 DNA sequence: TGTGCCAGCTCACCAGGTGGGAGCGCCTACGAGCAGTACTTC.